Below are 27 T cell receptor beta chains sequenced from a single sample in a study of shared clonotypes between healthy human individuals. The assay was immunoSEQ multiplex PCR, and TCRdb's table has in-frame clones only and misses some. The sample holds about 2,500,000 clones, more than 90% seen once. The sequenced material came from naive CD4+ T cells sorted from blood. Described subset: CD45RA+ positively selected. These receptors were obtained from a man between 18 and 35 years old in good health.

The rearrangement links TRBV6-1 to TRBJ1-6; the D is unclear. Germline V CDR1 and CDR2: MNHNS, SASEGT. Trimming left V 10 bases short and J 7 bases short, with 11 bases between. The CDR3 loop spans 12 amino acids. CDR3 residues: CATSSLNSPLHF. The CDR3 DNA is TGTGCCACCTCTTCCCTCAATTCACCCCTCCACTTT.

This clone came up once. CDR3 in DNA: TGTGCCAGCTCTCCCCGGGTCAGCTCTGGAAACACCATATATTTT. Amino acid sequence: CASSPRVSSGNTIYF. V and J are TRBV7-9 and TRBJ1-3; no definite D call. The length of the CDR3 is 15 residues. Trimming stripped 8 bases from V and 0 bases from J, with 14 bases between. Germline-derived CDR1 and CDR2 are SEHNR and FQNEAQ (reference sequence). The entire variable domain, with the rest obtained from reference TRBV7-9 and TRBJ1-3, is as follows: DTGVSQNPRHKITKRGQNVTFRCDPISEHNRLYWYRQTLGQGPEFLTYFQNEAQLEKSRLLSDRFSAERPKGSFSTLEIQRTEQGDSAMYLCASSPRVSSGNTIYFGEGSWLTVV.

The chain uses TRBV7-9 and TRBJ2-1, with TRBD1 matching 8 bases. After removal of 2 bases from V and 5 bases from J, the junction contained 8 bases not matched to a gene. This CDR3 comprises 16 residues. Germline V gene sequence: CDR1 SEHNR, CDR2 FQNEAQ (reference sequence). CDR3 residues: CASSLKTGTGHNEQFF. The CDR3 bases are TGTGCCAGCAGCTTAAAAACCGGGACAGGCCACAATGAGCAGTTCTTC.

The V and J genes are TRBV5-4 and TRBJ2-2, with 16 bases fitting TRBD2. The germline V gene has CDR1 SGHNT and CDR2 YYREEE (reference sequence). The CDR3 length is 16 residues. Losses at the gene ends were 3 bases for V and 6 bases for J; bases not matched to a gene: 2. CDR3 in amino acids: CASSSGTSGGAGELFF. DNA of the CDR3: TGTGCCAGCAGCTCCGGGACTAGCGGGGGGGCCGGGGAGCTGTTTTTT. Full variable domain (remainder filled in from reference TRBV5-4 and TRBJ2-2): ETGVTQSPTHLIKTRGQQVTLRCSSQSGHNTVSWYQQALGQGPQFIFQYYREEENGRGNFPPRFSGLQFPNYSSELNVNALELDDSALYLCASSSGTSGGAGELFFGEGSRLTVL.

The chain carries TRBV7-3 and TRBJ2-1, with a tentative D call TRBD1 (6 bases). Between the trimmed V and J ends, which lost 4 bases and 6 bases, there was a span of 10 bases. The germline CDR1 and CDR2 sequences are SGHTA and FQGTGA. This CDR3 region has 13 residues. The CDR3: CASSYGQTNEQFF. The CDR3, as DNA: TGTGCCAGCAGCTACGGACAGACCAATGAGCAGTTCTTC.

The chain has TRBV4-1 and TRBJ2-5, with D hard to call. V was pared by 1 base and J by 5 bases, with 8 bases between. Germline assignment: CDR1 MGHRA and CDR2 YSYEKL. The CDR3 extends over 13 amino acids. The chain's CDR3 is CASSQAPAETQYF. In DNA, the CDR3 is TGCGCCAGCAGCCAAGCTCCAGCTGAGACCCAGTACTTC.

This clone was observed a single time. This sequence joins TRBV29-1 and TRBJ1-2; D gene unclear. Germline CDR1 SQVTM, CDR2 ANQGSEA. This CDR3 is 16 amino acids long. V gave up 4 bases and J gave up 0 bases, with 18 bases separating them. CDR3 nucleotide sequence: TGCAGCGTTGGGGTCGGGTGGCCTGAAGCTAACTATGGCTACACCTTC. As protein: CSVGVGWPEANYGYTF.

The rearrangement links TRBV5-4 to TRBJ1-2; the match to TRBD1 covers 9 bases. CDR1 SGHNT and CDR2 YYREEE come from the germline V gene (reference sequence). This CDR3 is 15 amino acids long. The V and J ends lost 5 bases and 8 bases, in that order; junction bases with no gene match: 13. CDR3 bases: TGTGCCAGCAGTTGGTATACAGGGGGCAAAAAGGGCTACACCTTC. Its protein is CASSWYTGGKKGYTF.

This chain connects TRBV25-1 to TRBJ2-2, with D tentatively TRBD1 (6 bases). Trimming shortened V by 1 base and J by 2 bases, and 11 bases separated the two germline ends. The CDR3 has 16 amino acids. Germline assignment: CDR1 MGHDK and CDR2 SYGVNS. The CDR3 spells CASSELAGVNTGELFF. The CDR3 region has the DNA TGTGCCAGCAGTGAATTGGCAGGGGTTAACACCGGGGAGCTGTTTTTT.

The rearrangement joins TRBV4-1 to TRBJ2-3; D possibly corresponds to TRBD2 (6 bases). This CDR3 is 15 amino acids long. Trimming removed 0 bases from V and 2 bases from J, with 9 bases in between. Germline V lookup: CDR1 MGHRA, CDR2 YSYEKL. The CDR3 reads CASSQDGGVTDTQYF. DNA of the CDR3: TGCGCCAGCAGCCAAGATGGAGGGGTCACAGATACGCAGTATTTT.

V and J are TRBV2 and TRBJ2-5; 13 bases agree with TRBD2. CDR3 size: 15 residues. V lost 7 bases and J lost 1; bases outside the gene matches: 3. CDR1 and CDR2 (germline): SNHLY, FYNNEI. The CDR3, as DNA: TGTGCCAGCAATGGACTAGCGGGGGCCCAAGAGACCCAGTACTTC. Its protein product is CASNGLAGAQETQYF.

CDR3 bases: TGTGCCAGCAGCACAACTAGCGGGGGCCTCTCCTACAATGAGCAGTTCTTC. This encodes CASSTTSGGLSYNEQFF. This chain connects TRBV11-2 to TRBJ2-1, with 11 bases that match TRBD2. The CDR3 runs to 17 residues. Trimming cost V 5 bases and J 0 bases; bases outside gene matches: 6. CDR1 is SGHAT and CDR2 is FQNNGV in the germline V gene.

Of note for this clone: The identical CDR3 is also encoded by other nucleotide sequences in the sample. This chain uses TRBV18 with TRBJ1-3; 7 bases are shared with TRBD1. The V and J ends lost 3 bases and 2 bases, in that order; junction bases with no gene match: 1. Germline assignment: CDR1 KGHSH and CDR2 LQKENI. There are 14 residues in the CDR3. The CDR3 nucleotides are TGTGCCAGCTCACCCGACAGGGCTGGAAACACCATATATTTT. It translates to CASSPDRAGNTIYF.

The J gene is TRBJ1-2, the V gene TRBV7-9, with TRBD1 as a possible D gene (6 bases). Trimming pared 1 base from V and 3 bases from J, leaving 15 bases between. Germline V gene sequence: CDR1 SEHNR, CDR2 FQNEAQ (reference sequence). This CDR3 region has 16 residues. CDR3 protein: CASSLGGGQFHYGYTF. DNA for the CDR3: TGTGCCAGCAGCTTAGGTGGAGGACAGTTTCACTATGGCTACACCTTC.

Only one count was recorded for this clone. The chain recombines TRBV7-9 with TRBJ1-2; 7 bases map to TRBD1. In germline, CDR1 is SEHNR, CDR2 FQNEAQ (reference sequence). Trimming removed 5 bases from V and 4 bases from J; junction bases left unmatched: 13. The CDR3 extends over 16 amino acids. The CDR3 coding sequence is TGTGCCAGCAGCCGAATGAACAGGGGTGGGGCCTATGGCTACACCTTC. Protein sequence: CASSRMNRGGAYGYTF.

The chain combines TRBV5-4 with TRBJ1-1; 7 positions match TRBD1. V trimming: 3 bases; J trimming: 1 base; junction bases outside the gene matches: 6. CDR1 and CDR2 from the germline V gene are SGHNT and YYREEE (reference sequence). CDR3 length equals 15 residues. The CDR3, as DNA: TGTGCCAGCAGCTCGGCGGACAGGCGGAACACTGAAGCTTTCTTT. Protein sequence: CASSSADRRNTEAFF.

This clone was detected once. The V call is TRBV29-1, the J call TRBJ2-1; TRBD1 agrees at 12 bases. This CDR3 spans 15 amino acids. The germline CDR1 and CDR2 sequences are SQVTM and ANQGSEA. With V trimmed by 5 bases and J by 8 bases, 10 bases remained unmatched. The CDR3 DNA is TGCAGCGTTTCCATCCCGGGACAGGGGGCCTATGAGCAGTTCTTC. Protein sequence: CSVSIPGQGAYEQFF.

J is TRBJ2-7 and V is TRBV6-5; D is uncertain. In germline, CDR1 is MNHEY, CDR2 SVGAGI. Trimming cost V 1 base and J 3 bases, with 10 bases left between them. The CDR3 runs to 14 residues. The CDR3 DNA is TGTGCCAGCAGTTACTTAGGGAAAAGCTACGAGCAGTACTTC. Translating it yields CASSYLGKSYEQYF.

The rearrangement uses TRBV7-8 and TRBJ1-3; D is uncertain. CDR3 length: 14 amino acids. Trimming took off 0 bases at V and 2 bases at J, with 5 bases between the two ends. The germline V gene has CDR1 SGHVS and CDR2 FQNEAQ. The CDR3 nucleotides read TGTGCCAGCAGCTTAGCAGGGCCTGGAAACACCATATATTTT. Amino acid sequence: CASSLAGPGNTIYF.

The chain recombines TRBV4-1 with TRBJ1-4, with 8 bases lining up with TRBD1. Germline CDR1 MGHRA, CDR2 YSYEKL. The CDR3 length is 16 residues. J lost 5 bases, V lost 0 bases, and 5 bases had no gene match. CDR3 bases: TGCGCCAGCAGCCAAGACGTGGGACAGGTCAATGAAAAACTGTTTTTT. It yields the protein CASSQDVGQVNEKLFF.

The V gene is TRBV30, the J gene TRBJ2-7; 9 nucleotides align to TRBD2. With 1 base clipped from V and 5 bases from J, the junction kept 9 bases outside the gene matches. This CDR3 spans 15 amino acids. Germline V gives CDR1 GTSNPN, CDR2 SVGIG (reference sequence). DNA of the CDR3: TGTGCCTGGAGTGCTGGCGGGGGGGCTTTACACGAGCAGTACTTC. This codes for CAWSAGGGALHEQYF. Variable domain in full (rest from reference TRBV30 and TRBJ2-7): SQTIHQWPATLVQPVGSPLSLECTVEGTSNPNLYWYRQAAGRGLQLLFYSVGIGQISSEVPQNLSASRPQDRQFILSSKKLLLSDSGFYLCAWSAGGGALHEQYFGPGTRLTVT.

The chain is built from TRBV7-9 and TRBJ2-4, with 7 bases lining up with TRBD2. This CDR3 is 16 amino acids long. The V segment lost 1 base and the J segment 3 bases; nucleotides outside the gene matches: 6. Germline V gives CDR1 SEHNR, CDR2 FQNEAQ (reference sequence). The CDR3 DNA is TGTGCCAGCAGCTTAGGGCGGGAGCCGGTCAAAAACATTCAGTACTTC. As protein: CASSLGREPVKNIQYF.

V and J are TRBV5-4 and TRBJ1-1, with 9 bases lining up with TRBD1. V was pared by 3 bases and J by 6 bases, with 6 bases of the junction left unmatched. The CDR3 is 14 amino acids. Germline V gene data show CDR1 as SGHNT and CDR2 as YYREEE (reference sequence). CDR3 sequence reads: CASSSRQGVPEAFF. Written as DNA, the CDR3 is TGTGCCAGCAGCTCCCGACAGGGGGTCCCTGAAGCTTTCTTT. Full variable domain (remainder filled in from reference TRBV5-4 and TRBJ1-1): ETGVTQSPTHLIKTRGQQVTLRCSSQSGHNTVSWYQQALGQGPQFIFQYYREEENGRGNFPPRFSGLQFPNYSSELNVNALELDDSALYLCASSSRQGVPEAFFGQGTRLTVV.

The J gene is TRBJ2-7, the V gene TRBV6-5, with TRBD2 as a possible D gene (6 bases). V lost 4 bases, J lost 1 base, and 8 bases lay in between. CDR3 length: 13 residues. Germline V CDR1 and CDR2: MNHEY, SVGAGI. The CDR3 nucleotides are TGTGCCAGCAGTTTAGCGGTGTCCTACGAGCAGTACTTC. Translating it yields CASSLAVSYEQYF.

The V and J genes are TRBV11-2 and TRBJ1-4; no firm D call. CDR3 size: 13 residues. Trimming left V 3 bases short and J 4 bases short, with 6 bases between. The germline CDR1 and CDR2 sequences are SGHAT and FQNNGV. The CDR3 region has the DNA TGTGCCAGCAGCTTCCACTATAATGAAAAACTGTTTTTT. This translates into CASSFHYNEKLFF.

The V call is TRBV5-6, the J call TRBJ2-7, with 8 bases matching TRBD1. The germline gives CDR1 SGHDT, CDR2 YYEEEE. Trimming cost V 4 bases and J 0 bases; bases outside gene matches: 6. The CDR3 is 15 amino acids. The CDR3 region has the DNA TGTGCCAGCAGCCGGGACAGGAGGAGCTCCTACGAGCAGTACTTC. Its protein product is CASSRDRRSSYEQYF.

In DNA form, the CDR3 reads TGTGCCAGCAGGTCTGGGCAGGGGAGCGCAGATACGCAGTATTTT. This translates into CASRSGQGSADTQYF. The V gene is TRBV28, the J gene TRBJ2-3; D is possibly TRBD1 (6 bases). The CDR3 covers 15 residues. Germline loops: CDR1 MDHEN, CDR2 SYDVKM. Trimming removed 6 bases at V and 4 bases at J, with 17 bases between.